This T cell receptor beta chain emerged from a study of shared clonotypes between healthy human individuals. Study-wide results and caveats: Clonotypes that were shared across a handful of donors made up approximately 5% of naive CD4 clonotypes.

Clones were read by immunoSEQ multiplex PCR, and TCRdb kept only the in-frame ones, dropping some. The table records under 2,500,000 clones, around 95% of them present only once. With regard to this clone: The antigen is undetermined.

The CDR3 has 15 amino acids. V gave up 7 bases and J gave up 4 bases, with 16 bases separating them. Per germline, CDR1 LNHNV and CDR2 YYDKDF (reference sequence). The chain joins TRBV15 to TRBJ1-4; D not certain. The receptor was isolated from a young man in good health. The sequenced sample was naive CD4+ T cells sorted from blood. As to subset: CD45RA+ positively selected. This CDR3 reads CATTRRTPDNEKLFF. In nucleotides, the CDR3 is TGTGCCACCACCCGAAGGACGCCGGATAATGAAAAACTGTTTTTT.